Following are 23 T cell receptor beta chains from one sample sequenced in a study of control samples from healthy donors and cancer patients. Repertoires were generated with immunoSEQ multiplex PCR, while TCRdb's copy carries only in-frame clones and drops some. Here the sample spans approximately 90,000 clones, 85% to 90% being singletons. The sequencing input was blood. These receptors were obtained from a woman aged 40 to 55 in good health.

This chain connects TRBV18 to TRBJ2-2; D is uncertain. This CDR3 has 16 amino acids. The germline V and J ends were trimmed by 0 bases and 0 bases, with 8 bases remaining between them. CDR1 KGHSH and CDR2 LQKENI come from the germline V gene. The DNA for the CDR3 is TGTGCCAGCTCACCACCACCTCCCGCGAACACCGGGGAGCTGTTTTTT. Protein product: CASSPPPPANTGELFF.

The chain couples TRBV29-1 to TRBJ1-1; D is uncertain. The CDR3 contains 12 residues. Between the trimmed V and J ends, which lost 6 bases and 0 bases, there was a span of 8 bases. CDR1 is SQVTM and CDR2 is ANQGSEA in the germline V gene. CDR3 sequence: CSVNGMNTEAFF. CDR3 DNA: TGCAGCGTCAACGGGATGAACACTGAAGCTTTCTTT.

The V and J genes are TRBV2 and TRBJ1-3, with D unclear. Germline CDR1 reads SNHLY; CDR2 reads FYNNEI. V lost 3 bases, J lost 2 bases, and 5 bases lay in between. The CDR3 length is 13 residues. CDR3 sequence: CASSETTGNTIYF. As DNA, the CDR3 is TGTGCCAGCAGTGAGACGACTGGAAACACCATATATTTT.

This clone was seen once. This may be a read error: a much more frequent sequence differs by one nucleotide. The chain recombines TRBV2 with TRBJ2-2; possible D gene TRBD1, 5 bases. CDR1 SNHLY and CDR2 FYNNEI come from the germline V gene. This CDR3 is 13 amino acids long. Between the trimmed V and J ends, which lost 3 bases and 4 bases, there was a span of 6 bases. The CDR3 region is CASSDRVTGELFF. CDR3 nucleotide sequence: TGTGCCAGCAGTGACAGGGTCACCGGGGAGCTGTTTTTT.

The chain couples TRBV6-1 to TRBJ1-5, with D hard to call. Germline loops: CDR1 MNHNS, CDR2 SASEGT. V was cut by 2 bases and J by 3 bases, with 8 bases left in between. The CDR3 has 14 amino acids. The CDR3 DNA reads TGTGCCAGCAGTGAATGGGGAAACAATCAGCCCCAGCATTTT. It is translated as CASSEWGNNQPQHF.

This chain uses TRBV6-2 or TRBV6-3 with TRBJ1-5; D is uncertain. Germline V CDR1 and CDR2: MNHEY, SVGEGT. The CDR3 sequence is 16 residues long. The germline V and J ends were trimmed by 3 bases and 0 bases, with 12 bases remaining between them. The CDR3 loop reads CASSYRSLYSNQPQHF. The CDR3 nucleotides are TGTGCCAGCAGTTATAGAAGCCTCTATAGCAATCAGCCCCAGCATTTT.

This rearrangement joins TRBV29-1 to TRBJ2-1, with D possibly TRBD2 on 5 matching bases. V was clipped by 0 bases and J by 0 bases, with 18 bases between them. The CDR3 contains 18 residues. From germline, CDR1 is SQVTM and CDR2 ANQGSEA. The CDR3 bases are TGCAGCGTTGAAGATCAGAGTTGGCTGGGGAGCTCCTACAATGAGCAGTTCTTC. Residues: CSVEDQSWLGSSYNEQFF.

J is TRBJ2-7 and V is TRBV10-2, with a weak D call TRBD1 (5 bases). The CDR3 contains 15 residues. Germline lookup yields CDR1 WSHSY and CDR2 SAAADI. Trimming removed 6 bases at V and 0 bases at J, with 15 bases between. CDR3 nucleotides: TGCGCCAGCAGCGGCACAGTAGGGGTCTCCTACGAGCAGTACTTC. It encodes CASSGTVGVSYEQYF.

This rearrangement joins TRBV30 to TRBJ2-1; TRBD2 agrees at 11 bases. The CDR3 covers 14 residues. The trim removed 3 bases at V and 2 bases at J, leaving 0 bases unmatched. The germline gives CDR1 GTSNPN, CDR2 SVGIG (reference sequence). The CDR3 spells CAWRGLAAYNEQFF. The CDR3 bases are TGTGCCTGGAGGGGACTAGCGGCCTACAATGAGCAGTTCTTC. Based on the CDR3 plus reference TRBV30 and TRBJ2-1, the full variable domain is SQTIHQWPATLVQPVGSPLSLECTVEGTSNPNLYWYRQAAGRGLQLLFYSVGIGQISSEVPQNLSASRPQDRQFILSSKKLLLSDSGFYLCAWRGLAAYNEQFFGPGTRLTVL.

This chain connects TRBV5-1 to TRBJ2-7; D ambiguous. Germline-derived CDR1 and CDR2 are SGHRS and YFSETQ. The CDR3 is 14 amino acids. Deletions cut 1 base from V and 2 bases from J, with 10 bases between. The CDR3 sequence: CASSLKTPPYEQYF. The DNA of the CDR3 is TGCGCCAGCAGCTTGAAGACTCCCCCCTACGAGCAGTACTTC.

This rearrangement joins TRBV7-3 to TRBJ2-1; D uncertain. Looked up from germline, CDR1 is SGHTA and CDR2 is FQGTGA. CDR3 length: 13 residues. Trimming pared 4 bases from V and 0 bases from J, leaving 4 bases between. The CDR3, as DNA: TGTGCCAGCAGCTCCGACTCCTACAATGAGCAGTTCTTC. It specifies CASSSDSYNEQFF.

The chain carries TRBV5-6 and TRBJ2-2, with D tentatively TRBD1 (6 bases). V dropped 4 bases and J dropped 4 bases, with 17 bases sitting between them. Germline CDR1 reads SGHDT; CDR2 reads YYEEEE. The CDR3 is 16 residues long. In DNA form, the CDR3 reads TGTGCCAGCAGCACCGCTAGGGACACGATCACCGGGGAGCTGTTTTTT. Amino acids: CASSTARDTITGELFF.

The V and J genes are TRBV18 and TRBJ1-4; weak D call: TRBD1 (5 bases). Trimming stripped 3 bases from V and 0 bases from J, with 14 bases between. CDR3 size: 17 residues. Germline V gives CDR1 KGHSH, CDR2 LQKENI. The CDR3 here is CASSPPGRGSTNEKLFF. The CDR3 nucleotides are TGTGCCAGCTCACCCCCGGGGCGGGGTTCAACTAATGAAAAACTGTTTTTT.

The CDR3 reads CASSSRAQGAGNSPLHF. In nucleotides, the CDR3 is TGTGCCAGCAGCTCCAGGGCACAGGGGGCGGGTAATTCACCCCTCCACTTT. The J gene is TRBJ1-6, the V gene TRBV7-8; 9 nucleotides line up with TRBD1. This CDR3 contains 17 residues. CDR1 is SGHVS, CDR2 FQNEAQ, per germline. V was clipped by 4 bases and J by 6 bases; unmatched bases: 10.

The genes are TRBV5-1 and TRBJ1-1; 11 nucleotides line up with TRBD1. Looked up from germline, CDR1 is SGHRS and CDR2 is YFSETQ. Germline trimming cut 2 bases from V and 3 bases from J; bases unmatched to any gene: 6. There are 16 residues in the CDR3. The CDR3 reads CASSFLSGQGDTEAFF. The CDR3 region has the DNA TGCGCCAGCAGCTTCCTCTCGGGACAGGGGGACACTGAAGCTTTCTTT.

The chain couples TRBV7-2 to TRBJ2-2; D gene uncertain. The germline CDR1 and CDR2 sequences are SGHTA and FQGNSA. V was shortened by 5 bases and J by 1 base, with 8 bases between the two germline ends. The CDR3 is 14 amino acids. CDR3 region: CASSPGQNTGELFF. In nucleotides, the CDR3 is TGTGCCAGCAGCCCTGGCCAGAACACCGGGGAGCTGTTTTTT. Variable domain in full (rest from reference TRBV7-2 and TRBJ2-2): GAGVSQSPSNKVTEKGKDVELRCDPISGHTALYWYRQSLGQGLEFLIYFQGNSAPDKSGLPSDRFSAERTGGSVSTLTIQRTQQEDSAVYLCASSPGQNTGELFFGEGSRLTVL.

The CDR3 nucleotides are TGTGCCAGCAGTGAAGTGTACAATCAGCCCCAGCATTTT. Translation: CASSEVYNQPQHF. The rearrangement links TRBV6-1 to TRBJ1-5; D is ambiguous. V lost 1 base to trimming and J lost 3 bases, with 4 bases between them. The CDR3 totals 13 residues. Germline V gene lookup returns CDR1 MNHNS and CDR2 SASEGT.

This clone was observed once. The CDR3 sequence: CAHKGSGNTIYF. The CDR3, as DNA: TGTGCCCATAAGGGGTCTGGAAACACCATATATTTT. The chain has TRBV6-6 and TRBJ1-3; a weak D match, TRBD1 (5 bases). The germline V gene has CDR1 MNHNY and CDR2 SVGAGI (reference sequence). This CDR3 comprises 12 residues. V lost 11 bases and J 1 base, leaving 9 bases between the germline ends.

The chain carries TRBV19 and TRBJ2-7, with 7 bases that match TRBD1. The CDR3 runs to 13 residues. Germline CDR1 and CDR2: LNHDA and SQIVND (reference sequence). J was trimmed by 7 bases and V by 5 bases; bases with no gene match: 8. The CDR3 protein is CASSPRQGREQYF. CDR3 DNA: TGTGCCAGTAGTCCTAGACAGGGTCGGGAGCAGTACTTC.

This chain connects TRBV6-2 or TRBV6-3 to TRBJ1-1; D is perhaps TRBD1 (5 bases). Germline V gene sequence: CDR1 MNHEY, CDR2 SVGEGT. V lost 5 bases, J lost 2 bases, and 12 bases lay in between. The CDR3 totals 14 residues. The chain's CDR3 is CASSAPGINTEAFF. Written as DNA, the CDR3 is TGTGCCAGCAGTGCCCCAGGGATCAACACTGAAGCTTTCTTT.

This chain joins TRBV2 and TRBJ1-2, with a weak D call TRBD1 (5 bases). Germline CDR1 and CDR2: SNHLY and FYNNEI. The ends were cut back, 6 bases at V and 3 bases at J, with 8 bases in the middle. The CDR3 is made up of 12 amino acids. CDR3 sequence reads: CASSRGDYGYTF. CDR3 DNA sequence: TGTGCCAGCAGCCGAGGGGACTATGGCTACACCTTC.

Only one count was recorded for this clone. The V and J genes are TRBV6-6 and TRBJ1-1; D not certain. The germline CDR1 and CDR2 sequences are MNHNY and SVGAGI (reference sequence). Trimming took 8 bases from V and 1 from J, leaving 8 bases between them. The CDR3 sequence is 12 residues long. The CDR3 nucleotides read TGTGCCAGCCGGAAGGGGAACACTGAAGCTTTCTTT. Protein product: CASRKGNTEAFF.

The chain couples TRBV9 to TRBJ2-1; D possibly matches TRBD1 or TRBD2 (5 bases each). This CDR3 has 16 residues. Germline V gene sequence: CDR1 SGDLS, CDR2 YYNGEE. V was shortened by 0 bases and J by 5 bases, with 15 bases between the two germline ends. CDR3 in DNA: TGTGCCAGCAGCGTAGGAAACCTGGGGACCAACAATGAGCAGTTCTTC. Its translation is CASSVGNLGTNNEQFF.